These 5 T cell receptor beta chains originate from one sample sequenced in a study of CD8 T cells in Susac syndrome. It was with random hexamers that 0.5 to 1 ug RNA was reverse transcribed. Via MiXCR, TCRdb re-called the immunoSEQ multiplex PCR reads, giving one row per CDR3 protein. The sample yields 210,000 or so distinct CDR3 sequences, roughly 93% seen once. The sequenced sample consisted of CD4+ T cells from PBMCs. Receptor source: a human donor with Susac syndrome.

The chain employs TRBV3-1 and TRBJ1-6; 10 bases are a match to TRBD1. Trimming took 3 bases from V and 4 from J; bases not matched to a gene: 0. The CDR3 covers 15 residues. Germline CDR1 and CDR2: LGHDT and YNNKEL (reference sequence). CDR3: CASSQGQGYNSPLHF. The CDR3 region has the DNA TGTGCCAGCAGCCAGGGACAGGGGTATAATTCACCCCTCCACTTT.

The gene calls are TRBV29-1 and TRBJ1-1; D possibly corresponds to TRBD1 (6 bases). The CDR3 covers 13 residues. CDR1 is SQVTM and CDR2 is ANQGSEA in the germline V gene. The V and J ends lost 7 bases and 2 bases respectively, with 14 bases between them. In nucleotides, the CDR3 is TGCAGCGCAACAAGGGGGGGCAACACTGAAGCTTTCTTT. As protein: CSATRGGNTEAFF.

The chain recombines TRBV7-2 with TRBJ1-4; 9 bases fit TRBD1. CDR1 is SGHTA, CDR2 FQGNSA, per germline. J lost 8 bases, V lost 1 base, and 2 bases had no gene match. This CDR3 contains 14 residues. CDR3 amino acids: CASSLDRGREKLFF. The DNA of the CDR3 is TGTGCCAGCAGCTTAGACAGGGGGCGAGAAAAACTGTTTTTT.

The chain has TRBV19 and TRBJ1-5; a possible D gene is TRBD1 (5 bases). CDR1 LNHDA and CDR2 SQIVND come from the germline V gene (reference sequence). V was clipped by 7 bases and J by 0 bases, with 16 bases between them. This CDR3 is 16 amino acids long. CDR3 nucleotide sequence: TGTGCCAGTACCCCCAGGGCCCTCTATAGCAATCAGCCCCAGCATTTT. As protein: CASTPRALYSNQPQHF.

The chain couples TRBV6-5 to TRBJ1-6; unclear D gene. Germline values: CDR1 MNHEY, CDR2 SVGAGI. This CDR3 region has 16 residues. V dropped 0 bases and J dropped 8 bases, with 14 bases sitting between them. DNA for the CDR3: TGTGCCAGCAGTTACTCGCCTCCGGTAGAACATTCACCCCTCCACTTT. Encoded protein: CASSYSPPVEHSPLHF.